The 13 T cell receptor beta chains presented below share a single source sample, sequenced in a study of T cells in Graves' hyperthyroidism and ophthalmopathy. Amplified regions were TCR beta CDR3 sequences from RNA transcripts. TCR CDR3 regions were first amplified by RT-PCR with HTBI primers. TCRdb analysed the multiplex PCR reads with MiXCR anew, one entry per CDR3 protein. The sample consists of approximately 590,000 distinct CDR3 sequences, about a sixth of them appearing once. The sequenced material came from blood. These receptors came from a woman aged 25 to 39 with Graves' hyperthyroidism.

Many counts were recorded for this clonotype. This rearrangement joins TRBV30 to TRBJ2-3; D perhaps matches TRBD2 (6 bases). Germline CDR1 GTSNPN, CDR2 SVGIG (reference sequence). Trimming removed 2 bases from V and 4 bases from J, with 16 bases in between. This CDR3 is built from 15 residues. The CDR3 nucleotides are TGTGCCTGGAGTCTTGGGAGCGGGCGGGCAGATACGCAGTATTTT. Amino acid sequence: CAWSLGSGRADTQYF.

This clonotype has at least ten counts. The chain uses TRBV11-2 and TRBJ2-2; 7 nucleotides match TRBD1. The V gene end was trimmed by 1 base and the J gene end by 3 bases; junction bases not matched to a gene: 5. CDR3 length: 16 amino acids. Per the germline V gene, CDR1 is SGHAT and CDR2 is FQNNGV. CDR3 sequence (DNA): TGTGCCAGCAGCTTAGGAGGGGGCGCGTACACCGGGGAGCTGTTTTTT. This encodes CASSLGGGAYTGELFF.

This clonotype appeared many times. This chain joins TRBV5-1 and TRBJ1-1; no firm D call. V was trimmed by 2 bases and J by 0 bases, leaving 8 bases between them. Germline CDR1 SGHRS, CDR2 YFSETQ. The CDR3 sequence is 14 residues long. CDR3 bases: TGCGCCAGCAGCTTACAACACCTGAACACTGAAGCTTTCTTT. Residues: CASSLQHLNTEAFF.

This clonotype was recorded at least ten times. The chain carries TRBV10-3 and TRBJ2-2, with 11 bases that match TRBD2. CDR3 length: 16 residues. V shed 6 bases, J shed 0 bases, and the junction held 3 bases outside the gene matches. CDR1 is ENHRY, CDR2 SYGVKD, per germline. The CDR3 nucleotides are TGTGCCATCAGCGGGACTAGCGGTCCGAACACCGGGGAGCTGTTTTTT. It codes for CAISGTSGPNTGELFF.

The chain joins TRBV6-1 to TRBJ2-3; D may match TRBD1 or TRBD2 (5 bases each). From germline, CDR1 is MNHNS and CDR2 SASEGT. This CDR3 contains 15 residues. V lost 6 bases and J 4 bases, leaving 17 bases between the germline ends. The CDR3 region is CASRHGTGTSDTQYF. The CDR3 DNA sequence: TGTGCCAGCAGACACGGCACCGGGACCTCAGATACGCAGTATTTT.

This clonotype was counted at least ten times. The chain carries TRBV20-1 and TRBJ2-7; D ambiguous. Trimming pared 3 bases from V and 0 bases from J, leaving 9 bases between. CDR1 is DFQATT, CDR2 SNEGSKA, per germline (reference sequence). The CDR3 contains 13 residues. The CDR3 DNA follows: TGCAGTGCTAGCGTCATGAACTCCTACGAGCAGTACTTC. Translation: CSASVMNSYEQYF.

This clonotype was counted only a few times. V and J are TRBV12-3 or TRBV12-4 and TRBJ2-3; TRBD1 might be the D (5 bases). V was shortened by 6 bases and J by 4 bases, with 17 bases between the two germline ends. The CDR3 sequence is 15 residues long. The CDR3 sequence is CASSPPWAGPDTQYF. In DNA, the CDR3 is TGTGCCAGCAGCCCCCCCTGGGCAGGGCCAGATACGCAGTATTTT.

CDR3 in amino acids: CASSSPPAGNIQYF. The CDR3 DNA is TGTGCCAGCAGCTCCCCCCCGGCCGGAAACATTCAGTACTTC. This chain links TRBV11-1 with TRBJ2-4; no clear D. The ends were cut back, 4 bases at V and 6 bases at J, with 13 bases in the middle. CDR1 is SGHAT and CDR2 is FQDESV in the germline V gene (reference sequence). The CDR3 loop spans 14 amino acids.

The J gene is TRBJ2-7, the V gene TRBV29-1, with D possibly TRBD2 on 5 matching bases. This CDR3 has 12 residues. V dropped 3 bases and J dropped 6 bases, with 12 bases sitting between them. CDR1 and CDR2 from the germline V gene are SQVTM and ANQGSEA. The CDR3 sequence: CSVEVTRGEQYF. DNA of the CDR3: TGCAGCGTTGAGGTTACTAGAGGCGAGCAGTACTTC.

With respect to this clonotype: One end of the junction varies from germline; a read error may be responsible. The rearrangement uses TRBV4-1 and TRBJ2-7, with D possibly matching TRBD1 (6 bases). From germline, CDR1 is MGHRA and CDR2 YSYEKL. There are 13 residues in the CDR3. In DNA, the CDR3 is TGCGCCAGCAGCCCCTGGACAGCTTACGAGCAGAACTTC. Translated: CASSPWTAYEQNF.

This clonotype was counted only a few times. This chain joins TRBV20-1 and TRBJ1-2; D may be TRBD1 (5 bases). This CDR3 is 12 amino acids long. V dropped 3 bases and J dropped 3 bases, with 8 bases sitting between them. The germline gives CDR1 DFQATT, CDR2 SNEGSKA (reference sequence). The CDR3 nucleotides are TGCAGTGCTAGGCCCAGGGACTATGGCTACACCTTC. Amino acid sequence: CSARPRDYGYTF.

This clonotype was seen many times. V and J are TRBV20-1 and TRBJ2-1, with 11 bases lining up with TRBD2. CDR3 length equals 14 residues. In germline, CDR1 is DFQATT, CDR2 SNEGSKA (reference sequence). Unmatched junction bases numbered 2, after V lost 5 bases and J lost 2 bases. In DNA, the CDR3 is TGCAGTGCTGAACTAGCGGGAGCCTACAATGAGCAGTTCTTC. This encodes CSAELAGAYNEQFF.

This sequence joins TRBV6-1 and TRBJ2-1; 10 bases are shared with TRBD2. In germline, CDR1 is MNHNS, CDR2 SASEGT. V shed 5 bases and J 3 bases; nucleotides not matched to a gene: 1. The CDR3 runs to 14 residues. The chain's CDR3 is CASSTSGIYNEQFF. The DNA of the CDR3 is TGTGCCAGCAGTACTAGCGGGATCTACAATGAGCAGTTCTTC.